This TCR beta chain was documented in a study of Ad26.COV2.S vaccination and SARS-CoV-2 variants. Whole-study findings and limits: The placebo group had lower spike-specific TCR breadth than the vaccine recipients did. After vaccination, substantial breadth of spike-specific CD8+ and CD4+ responses was reported. Vaccine recipients and placebo recipients showed similar non-spike TCR breadth.

TCRdb's copy holds only in-frame clones and misses some; the assay was immunoSEQ multiplex PCR. The sample includes 300,000 to 400,000 clones, 90% to 95% seen only once; the top ten take around 4%. With respect to this clone: Its specificity is unknown. This sample also contains other DNA sequences that code for the same CDR3.

This sequence originates from a human donor who had recovered from COVID-19. Here the sequenced sample was peripheral blood, taken after recovery from COVID-19.

The CDR3 is CASSLLYGYTF. In DNA form, the CDR3 reads TGTGCCAGCAGTTTACTGTACGGCTACACCTTC. This chain joins TRBV6-2 or TRBV6-3 and TRBJ1-2; D unclear. The V end was cut by 4 bases, the J end by 8 bases, with 8 bases between. The CDR3 loop spans 11 amino acids. The V gene's germline CDR1 is MNHEY and CDR2 SVGEGT.